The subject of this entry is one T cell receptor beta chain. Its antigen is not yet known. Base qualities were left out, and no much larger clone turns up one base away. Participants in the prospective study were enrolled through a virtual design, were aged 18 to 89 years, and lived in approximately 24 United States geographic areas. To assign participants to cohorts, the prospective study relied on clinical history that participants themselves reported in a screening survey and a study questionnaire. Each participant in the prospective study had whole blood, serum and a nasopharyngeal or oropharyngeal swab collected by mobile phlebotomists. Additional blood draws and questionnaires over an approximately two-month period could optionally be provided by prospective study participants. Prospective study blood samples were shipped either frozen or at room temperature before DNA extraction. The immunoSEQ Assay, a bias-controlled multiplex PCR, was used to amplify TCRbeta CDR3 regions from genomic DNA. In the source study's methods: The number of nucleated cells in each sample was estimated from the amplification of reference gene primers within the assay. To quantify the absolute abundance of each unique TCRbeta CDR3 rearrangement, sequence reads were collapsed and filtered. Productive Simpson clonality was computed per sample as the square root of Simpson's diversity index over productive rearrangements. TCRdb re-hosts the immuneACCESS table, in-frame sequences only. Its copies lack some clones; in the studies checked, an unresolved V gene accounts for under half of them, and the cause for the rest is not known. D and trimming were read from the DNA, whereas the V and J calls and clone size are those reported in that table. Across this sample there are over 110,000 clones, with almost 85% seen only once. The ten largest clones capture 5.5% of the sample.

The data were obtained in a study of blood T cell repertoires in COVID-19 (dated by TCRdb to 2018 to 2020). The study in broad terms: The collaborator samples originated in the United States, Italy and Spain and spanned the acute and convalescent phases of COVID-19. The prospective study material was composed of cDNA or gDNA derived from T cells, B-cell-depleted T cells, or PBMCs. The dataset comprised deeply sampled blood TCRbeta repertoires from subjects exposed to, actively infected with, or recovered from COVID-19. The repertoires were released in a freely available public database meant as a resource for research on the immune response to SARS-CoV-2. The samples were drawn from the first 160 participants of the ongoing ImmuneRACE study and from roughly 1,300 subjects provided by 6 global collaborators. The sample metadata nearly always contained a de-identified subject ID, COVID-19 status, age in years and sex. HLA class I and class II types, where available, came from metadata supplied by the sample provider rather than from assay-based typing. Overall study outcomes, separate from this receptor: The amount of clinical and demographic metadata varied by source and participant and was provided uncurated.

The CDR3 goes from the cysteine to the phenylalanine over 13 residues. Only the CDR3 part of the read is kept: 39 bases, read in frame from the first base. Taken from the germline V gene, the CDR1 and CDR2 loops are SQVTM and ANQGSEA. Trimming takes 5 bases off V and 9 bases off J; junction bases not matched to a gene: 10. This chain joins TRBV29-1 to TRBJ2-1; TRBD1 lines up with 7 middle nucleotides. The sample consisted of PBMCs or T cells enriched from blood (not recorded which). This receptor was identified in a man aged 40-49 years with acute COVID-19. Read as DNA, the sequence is TGCAGCGTTTCCCCAGAGGGGGCGCTTGAGCAGTTCTTC. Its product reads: CSVSPEGALEQFF.